This T cell receptor (beta chain) was documented in a study of T cells in women clearing cervical HPV infection. For the study at large: Controls' single incident HPV16 infection cleared within 12 months without precancer. Case blood was drawn when the lesion was first found; control blood after infection became undetectable. General study results and limits: Repertoire richness, not evenness, was significantly elevated in CIN3+ cases versus controls.

The table came from immunoSEQ multiplex PCR; TCRdb's copy has only in-frame clones and leaves some out. Its table records more than 15,000 clones. Per germline, CDR1 MNHEY and CDR2 SVGEGT. This CDR3 spans 16 amino acids. Points on this clone: What it binds is unknown. The sequenced fragment ends 3 residues before the CDR3 boundary, so the rest is inferred from the germline J gene.

All participants had a single incident cervical HPV16 infection, and prevalent HPV16 infections were excluded. The clonotype comes from a woman aged 18 to 75 with a cervical HPV16 infection that either progressed to CIN3+ or cleared (not recorded which). Sequenced: blood buffy coat. The V call is TRBV6-2 or TRBV6-3, the J call TRBJ1-2, with D possibly TRBD1 on 5 matching bases. CDR3 DNA, as far as it was read: TGTGCCAGCAGTTACCATAGCAGCGGGGGATACAATGAC. It specifies CASSYHSSGGYND. The full CDR3 protein is CASSYHSSGGYNDYTF.